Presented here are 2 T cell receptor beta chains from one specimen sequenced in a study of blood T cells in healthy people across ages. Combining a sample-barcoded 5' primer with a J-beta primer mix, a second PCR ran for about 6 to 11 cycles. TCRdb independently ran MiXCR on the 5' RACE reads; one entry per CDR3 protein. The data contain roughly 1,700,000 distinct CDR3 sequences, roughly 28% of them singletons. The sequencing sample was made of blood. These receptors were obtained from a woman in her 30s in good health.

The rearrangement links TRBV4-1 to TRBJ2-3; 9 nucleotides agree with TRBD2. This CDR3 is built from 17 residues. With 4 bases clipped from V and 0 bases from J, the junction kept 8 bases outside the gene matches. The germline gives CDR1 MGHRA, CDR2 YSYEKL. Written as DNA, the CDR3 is TGCGCCAGCAGCCGGGGGCTAGCGGGGTCTAGCACAGATACGCAGTATTTT. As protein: CASSRGLAGSSTDTQYF.

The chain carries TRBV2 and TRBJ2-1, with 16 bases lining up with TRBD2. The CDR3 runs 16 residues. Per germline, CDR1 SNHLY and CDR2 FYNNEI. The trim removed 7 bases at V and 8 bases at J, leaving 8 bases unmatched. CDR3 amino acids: CASIKGLAGGSHEQFF. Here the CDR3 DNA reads TGTGCCAGCATCAAGGGACTAGCGGGGGGGTCCCATGAGCAGTTCTTC.